The clone carrying this TCR beta chain was detected only a few times. This sample is drawn from a study of blood T cell repertoires in COVID-19. Across the whole study: COVID-19 samples, acute and convalescent, were from the United States, Italy and Spain.

Trimming shortened V by 7 bases and J by 2 bases, and 15 bases separated the two germline ends. Germline CDR1 is MNHEY and CDR2 is SVGAGI. The CDR3 loop spans 15 amino acids. In the source study's methods: Nucleated cell number was recorded as an estimate derived from reference gene primer amplification. Some clones are missing from TCRdb's copy, which holds only in-frame ones; the method was immunoSEQ multiplex PCR. V, J and clone size were drawn from that table, and D and trimming were deduced from the DNA. The sample contains about 220,000 clones, about 86% of which appear only once. This clonotype was obtained from a woman aged 55-75 years with acute or convalescent COVID-19. Material: peripheral blood. The V call is TRBV6-5, the J call TRBJ1-5, with a weak D call TRBD1 (6 bases). The CDR3 protein is CASTQGGARNQPQHF. As DNA, the CDR3 is TGTGCCAGCACCCAAGGGGGGGCACGCAATCAGCCCCAGCATTTT.